The 27 T cell receptor beta chains given below trace back to one sample, sequenced in a study of CD4 T cells in relation to SARS-CoV-2 and coronaviruses. The protocol was immunoSEQ multiplex PCR, while the TCRdb copy is restricted to in-frame clones and leaves out a portion. This sample has roughly 45,000 clones; 82% occur once, and the top ten carry under 1.5%. These receptors are not linked to any known antigen. Sequencing was carried out using naive CD4+ T cells from PBMCs, cultured in vitro. Subset of the sample: naive CD4+ T cells isolated by negative enrichment. The source of these receptors is an adult with COVID-19.

This clone was detected only a few times. The chain uses TRBV4-1 and TRBJ2-5; D call uncertain. The CDR3 extends over 13 amino acids. Germline lookup yields CDR1 MGHRA and CDR2 YSYEKL. The ends were cut back, 4 bases at V and 5 bases at J, with 11 bases in the middle. CDR3: CASSLRLLETQYF. DNA of the CDR3: TGCGCCAGCAGCCTCCGGTTGTTGGAGACCCAGTACTTC.

The V call is TRBV5-1, the J call TRBJ1-3, with D possibly matching TRBD1 (6 bases). The CDR3 is 15 amino acids. Germline CDR1 and CDR2: SGHRS and YFSETQ. V shed 3 bases and J shed 0 bases, with 10 bases lying between them. The CDR3 nucleotides are TGCGCCAGCAGCTCCCAGGGGAGCTCTGGAAACACCATATATTTT. Residues: CASSSQGSSGNTIYF.

The V and J genes are TRBV28 and TRBJ1-6, with D maybe TRBD1 (5 bases). The germline V gene has CDR1 MDHEN and CDR2 SYDVKM. V lost 4 bases to trimming and J lost 10 bases, with 14 bases between them. The CDR3 totals 14 residues. CDR3 bases: TGTGCCAGCAGTTATACGGGGCAGGGATCACCCCTCCACTTT. Translated, it gives CASSYTGQGSPLHF.

The J gene is TRBJ1-2, the V gene TRBV4-1; 12 nucleotides match TRBD1. CDR1 is MGHRA and CDR2 is YSYEKL in the germline V gene. J was trimmed by 4 bases and V by 1 base; bases with no gene match: 13. This CDR3 comprises 19 residues. CDR3 sequence: CASSQVSGTGGRGGYGYTF. The DNA for the CDR3 is TGCGCCAGCAGCCAAGTCTCGGGGACAGGGGGCAGAGGGGGCTATGGCTACACCTTC.

The CDR3 region has the DNA TGCAGCGTTTGGGGGGGGAGGGTGAACACTGAAGCTTTCTTT. This encodes CSVWGGRVNTEAFF. V is TRBV29-1 and J is TRBJ1-1; D is perhaps TRBD1 (5 bases). V was shortened by 5 bases and J by 0 bases, with 13 bases between the two germline ends. This CDR3 is built from 14 residues. Germline CDR1 reads SQVTM; CDR2 reads ANQGSEA.

This clone has just one count. The V gene is TRBV6-6, the J gene TRBJ2-7, with D tentatively TRBD1 (5 bases). V was cut by 5 bases and J by 2 bases, with 7 bases left in between. CDR3 length equals 12 residues. Germline CDR1 reads MNHNY; CDR2 reads SVGAGI (reference sequence). The CDR3 is CASSPRAYEQYF. The DNA of the CDR3 is TGTGCCAGCAGTCCCAGGGCCTACGAGCAGTACTTC.

This clone is a singleton in its sample. The V call is TRBV3-1 (or the pseudogene TRBV3-2), the J call TRBJ1-6; unclear D gene. CDR3 length: 14 residues. The germline V gene encodes CDR1 LGHDT and CDR2 YNNKEL (reference sequence). Trimming took 1 base from V and 3 from J, leaving 4 bases between them. In DNA, the CDR3 is TGTGCCAGCAGCCAAGGCATCTATAATTCACCCCTCCACTTT. It codes for CASSQGIYNSPLHF.

The chain carries TRBV4-1 and TRBJ1-5; TRBD1 matches at 7 bases. CDR3 length: 16 amino acids. Germline V gene data show CDR1 as MGHRA and CDR2 as YSYEKL. Trimming cost V 6 bases and J 7 bases; bases outside gene matches: 15. This CDR3 is CASSTPPGDSGQPQHF. In DNA, the CDR3 is TGCGCCAGCAGTACACCACCTGGGGACAGTGGGCAGCCCCAGCATTTT.

This chain joins TRBV7-2 and TRBJ2-3; 15 bases agree with TRBD2. The length of the CDR3 is 16 residues. The V segment lost 1 base and the J segment 4 bases; nucleotides outside the gene matches: 0. Germline V lookup: CDR1 SGHTA, CDR2 FQGNSA. CDR3 in amino acids: CASSLGTSGRADTQYF. CDR3 in DNA: TGTGCCAGCAGCTTAGGGACTAGCGGGAGGGCAGATACGCAGTATTTT.

The V call is TRBV7-2, the J call TRBJ2-1, with TRBD2 identical over 8 bases. The CDR3 runs to 15 residues. V shed 3 bases and J 6 bases; nucleotides not matched to a gene: 7. Germline V gene sequence: CDR1 SGHTA, CDR2 FQGNSA. CDR3 loop: CASSLGLAGLNEQFF. The CDR3, as DNA: TGTGCCAGCAGCTTGGGGCTAGCGGGCCTCAATGAGCAGTTCTTC.

This sequence joins TRBV9 and TRBJ2-2; 12 nucleotides line up with TRBD2. Germline V lookup: CDR1 SGDLS, CDR2 YYNGEE. CDR3 length: 19 residues. After removal of 0 bases from V and 4 bases from J, the junction contained 10 bases not matched to a gene. CDR3 amino acids: CASSVGLAGGSRGTGELFF. The DNA for the CDR3 is TGTGCCAGCAGCGTAGGTCTAGCGGGAGGGTCTCGTGGCACCGGGGAGCTGTTTTTT.

This chain joins TRBV27 and TRBJ2-5, with D possibly being TRBD1 or TRBD2 (5 bases each). The CDR3 is 18 residues long. CDR1 is MNHEY, CDR2 SMNVEV, per germline (reference sequence). The V gene lost 5 bases and the J gene lost 4 bases, with 26 bases spanning the gap. DNA of the CDR3: TGTGCCAGCAGTCCCGGGGTTTTGGTAGGGGTCTCGGTAGAGACCCAGTACTTC. It encodes CASSPGVLVGVSVETQYF.

The chain is built from TRBV11-3 and TRBJ2-1, with D maybe TRBD2 (5 bases). V gave up 5 bases and J gave up 3 bases, with 11 bases separating them. The CDR3 length is 14 residues. Looked up from germline, CDR1 is SGHNT and CDR2 is YENEEA. The chain's CDR3 is CASSPRGSYNEQFF. In nucleotides, the CDR3 is TGTGCCAGCAGCCCTCGGGGTAGCTACAATGAGCAGTTCTTC.

This clone has just one count. This chain uses TRBV19 with TRBJ2-7; the match to TRBD1 covers 7 bases. The germline V gene has CDR1 LNHDA and CDR2 SQIVND (reference sequence). The CDR3 extends over 14 amino acids. V trimming: 6 bases; J trimming: 0 bases; junction bases outside the gene matches: 5. CDR3 amino acids: CASSPDRPSYEQYF. CDR3 in DNA: TGTGCCAGTAGCCCGGACAGGCCCTCCTACGAGCAGTACTTC.

The chain carries TRBV5-1 and TRBJ1-6; 9 nucleotides line up with TRBD1. The CDR3 covers 15 residues. Germline V gene sequence: CDR1 SGHRS, CDR2 YFSETQ. Trimming cost V 3 bases and J 5 bases; bases outside gene matches: 3. For the CDR3, the DNA is TGCGCCAGCAGCTACCGGGACAGGGATAATTCACCCCTCCACTTT. Translation: CASSYRDRDNSPLHF.

This clone was counted between two and nine times. The chain couples TRBV5-1 to TRBJ2-7; D unclear. The CDR3 loop spans 16 amino acids. Trimming stripped 0 bases from V and 3 bases from J, with 16 bases between. Germline CDR1 SGHRS, CDR2 YFSETQ. CDR3 coding DNA: TGCGCCAGCAGCTTGGAGCCAACGCAGGTCCTCTACGAGCAGTACTTC. Translated: CASSLEPTQVLYEQYF.

This rearrangement joins TRBV24-1 to TRBJ2-6, with D perhaps matching TRBD1 (5 bases). V dropped 4 bases and J dropped 4 bases, with 13 bases sitting between them. The length of the CDR3 is 16 residues. Germline V gene data show CDR1 as KGHDR and CDR2 as SFDVKD. CDR3 in DNA: TGTGCCACCAGTGACAGGGATAATGACGGGGCCAACGTCCTGACTTTC. The encoded protein is CATSDRDNDGANVLTF.

The chain couples TRBV5-1 to TRBJ2-2; 10 positions agree with TRBD2. Trimming cost V 0 bases and J 6 bases; bases outside gene matches: 11. This CDR3 region has 18 residues. Per germline, CDR1 SGHRS and CDR2 YFSETQ. The CDR3 reads CASSLDAFLAGESGELFF. CDR3 in DNA: TGCGCCAGCAGCTTGGACGCATTCCTAGCGGGAGAATCCGGGGAGCTGTTTTTT.

This chain joins TRBV5-4 and TRBJ2-7; D might be TRBD2 (5 bases). V was cut by 0 bases and J by 4 bases, with 11 bases left in between. CDR3 length: 14 residues. CDR1 is SGHNT and CDR2 is YYREEE in the germline V gene (reference sequence). This CDR3 reads CASSLDPAEYEQYF. The CDR3 coding sequence is TGTGCCAGCAGCTTGGATCCAGCGGAGTACGAGCAGTACTTC.

The chain carries TRBV6-5 and TRBJ2-7; the D is unclear. The V and J ends lost 8 bases and 4 bases respectively, with 18 bases between them. Germline assignment: CDR1 MNHEY and CDR2 SVGAGI. This CDR3 has 14 amino acids. The CDR3 sequence: CASGRGQLGYEQYF. The DNA for the CDR3 is TGTGCCAGCGGGCGAGGTCAACTGGGGTACGAGCAGTACTTC.

The CDR3 reads CASSLEDSKETQYF. CDR3 nucleotides: TGTGCCAGCAGCTTAGAGGACAGTAAAGAGACCCAGTACTTC. The chain uses TRBV7-9 and TRBJ2-5; D possibly corresponds to TRBD1 (6 bases). V lost 1 base and J 3 bases, leaving 9 bases between the germline ends. CDR1 is SEHNR, CDR2 FQNEAQ, per germline (reference sequence). The CDR3 covers 14 residues.

The chain uses TRBV6-5 and TRBJ2-2; D gene uncertain. Trimming removed 2 bases from V and 7 bases from J, with 17 bases in between. This CDR3 has 16 amino acids. Germline V gene lookup returns CDR1 MNHEY and CDR2 SVGAGI. CDR3 DNA: TGTGCCAGCAGTTACCATCCCGTTCGAGGTAGCGGGGAGCTGTTTTTT. The encoded protein is CASSYHPVRGSGELFF.

V is TRBV15 and J is TRBJ2-5, with 8 bases that match TRBD1. V shed 5 bases, J shed 5 bases, and the junction held 10 bases outside the gene matches. The CDR3 sequence is 15 residues long. Looked up from germline, CDR1 is LNHNV and CDR2 is YYDKDF (reference sequence). CDR3 DNA: TGTGCCACCAGCGTAAGAGGCACAGGGGGGGAGACCCAGTACTTC. Protein: CATSVRGTGGETQYF.

The CDR3: CASSRTGTGGTGELFF. As DNA, the CDR3 is TGTGCCAGCAGCCGAACCGGGACAGGGGGAACCGGGGAGCTGTTTTTT. The gene calls are TRBV4-2 and TRBJ2-2, with TRBD1 matching over 11 bases. This CDR3 comprises 16 residues. J gave up 5 bases and V 4 bases, and 6 bases lay outside the gene matches. Germline CDR1 and CDR2: LGHNA and YNFKEQ.

V is TRBV3-1 (or the pseudogene TRBV3-2) and J is TRBJ2-2; tentatively, D is TRBD2 (6 bases). Per the germline V gene, CDR1 is LGHDT and CDR2 is YNNKEL (reference sequence). Deletions cut 4 bases from V and 5 bases from J, with 14 bases between. The CDR3 has 15 amino acids. The CDR3 reads CASSLEGGITGELFF. CDR3 coding DNA: TGTGCCAGCAGCCTCGAGGGCGGGATAACCGGGGAGCTGTTTTTT.

The V call is TRBV6-2 or TRBV6-3, the J call TRBJ1-6; TRBD1 matches 8 bases. CDR1 and CDR2 from the germline V gene are MNHEY and SVGEGT. This CDR3 spans 15 amino acids. Trimming at V came to 6 bases and at J to 10 bases, leaving 11 bases not matched to a gene. This CDR3 reads CASSRTGSVASPLHF. The CDR3 DNA follows: TGTGCCAGCAGCCGGACAGGGTCGGTAGCCTCACCCCTCCACTTT.

V usage is TRBV11-2 and J usage is TRBJ2-1, with D maybe TRBD1 (6 bases). V lost 2 bases and J lost 6, with 14 bases in between. Germline CDR1 is SGHAT and CDR2 is FQNNGV. This CDR3 has 15 amino acids. The CDR3 loop is CASSLLSGQFNEQFF. As DNA, the CDR3 is TGTGCCAGCAGCTTATTATCCGGACAGTTCAATGAGCAGTTCTTC. The complete variable domain, with remaining parts taken from reference TRBV11-2 and TRBJ2-1, reads EAGVAQSPRYKIIEKRQSVAFWCNPISGHATLYWYQQILGQGPKLLIQFQNNGVVDDSQLPKDRFSAERLKGVDSTLKIQPAKLEDSAVYLCASSLLSGQFNEQFFGPGTRLTVL.